This T cell receptor beta chain is from a study of TIL therapy for anti-PD-1-resistant metastatic lung cancer. Study results and limitations: Many TIL product clones were absent from baseline tumor, suggesting clonal contraction. Compared with baseline intratumoral T cells, expanded TIL cultures were more clonal and less diverse (about 5.8% vs 31%).

Time point described: pre-treatment sample, taken before nivolumab and TIL therapy. Pleural nodules or supraclavicular lymph nodes made up most of the excised metastases sampled. Patients then received nivolumab; progressors got lymphodepletion, TIL and IL-2. The immunoSEQ assay was v3. Profiled with immunoSEQ multiplex PCR; TCRdb holds only in-frame clones, not every one. The sample has more than 9,000 clones; 58% are singletons. By sample share, this clone is large. Antigen unknown. The CDR3 is made up of 14 amino acids. Deletions cut 4 bases from V and 0 bases from J, with 10 bases between. Germline CDR1 reads SGHRS; CDR2 reads YFSETQ.

This TCR came from a person aged 25-80 years with non-small cell lung cancer. The chain carries TRBV5-1 and TRBJ1-1; D uncertain. The sample was tumor tissue, taken at baseline. The CDR3 loop reads CASSPDWVNTEAFF. Written as DNA, the CDR3 is TGCGCCAGCAGCCCCGACTGGGTGAACACTGAAGCTTTCTTT.